The 22 T cell receptor beta chains given below trace back to one sample, sequenced in a study of blood T cell repertoires in COVID-19. Clones were read by immunoSEQ multiplex PCR, and TCRdb kept only the in-frame ones, dropping some. The sample consists of a few hundred thousand clones, around 84% of them appearing once. Sequenced sample: peripheral blood. Source of these receptors: a woman aged 18-29 years with acute or convalescent COVID-19.

The chain uses TRBV4-1 and TRBJ2-7; perhaps TRBD2 as D (5 bases). Germline V gene data show CDR1 as MGHRA and CDR2 as YSYEKL. This CDR3 contains 15 residues. V lost 1 base and J lost 5, with 15 bases in between. The CDR3 sequence is CASSQVLKERDEQYF. CDR3 sequence (DNA): TGCGCCAGCAGCCAAGTCCTTAAGGAGAGGGACGAGCAGTACTTC.

This chain uses TRBV18 with TRBJ1-1, with D perhaps TRBD1 (5 bases). This CDR3 contains 15 residues. The germline gives CDR1 KGHSH, CDR2 LQKENI. Trimming pared 3 bases from V and 0 bases from J, leaving 11 bases between. DNA of the CDR3: TGTGCCAGCTCACCCGGGTGGGGGGTGAACACTGAAGCTTTCTTT. This codes for CASSPGWGVNTEAFF.

The chain carries TRBV6-5 and TRBJ1-5; TRBD1 agrees at 7 bases. J was trimmed by 1 base and V by 8 bases; bases with no gene match: 8. The CDR3 runs 15 residues. Per germline, CDR1 MNHEY and CDR2 SVGAGI. CDR3: CASRTGQRSNQPQHF. CDR3 coding DNA: TGTGCCAGCCGAACGGGACAGAGGAGCAATCAGCCCCAGCATTTT.

The chain links TRBV4-1 to TRBJ2-3, with a weak D call TRBD1 (5 bases). CDR1 and CDR2 (germline): MGHRA, YSYEKL. CDR3 length equals 17 residues. V shed 3 bases and J shed 5 bases, with 21 bases lying between them. The CDR3 loop reads CASSQGPRAARVDTQYF. CDR3 nucleotides: TGCGCCAGCAGCCAGGGTCCCCGAGCAGCCAGGGTAGATACGCAGTATTTT.

CDR3 bases: TGCGCCAGCAGCCAAGGGCGGGACGGATCCTACGAGCAGTACTTC. Its translation is CASSQGRDGSYEQYF. The V and J genes are TRBV4-3 and TRBJ2-7; possible D gene TRBD2, 6 bases. CDR3 length: 15 amino acids. Per germline, CDR1 LGHNA and CDR2 YSLEER. V was shortened by 1 base and J by 1 base, with 11 bases between the two germline ends.

This chain joins TRBV6-5 and TRBJ2-3; tentative D call: TRBD1 (5 bases). V gave up 3 bases and J gave up 0 bases, with 13 bases separating them. The CDR3 has 16 amino acids. Germline V gives CDR1 MNHEY, CDR2 SVGAGI. CDR3 DNA sequence: TGTGCCAGCAGTTATCAGACAGTGAGCAGCACAGATACGCAGTATTTT. It specifies CASSYQTVSSTDTQYF.

The chain recombines TRBV6-5 with TRBJ1-2; weak D call: TRBD1 (5 bases). Germline V CDR1 and CDR2: MNHEY, SVGAGI. The CDR3 covers 14 residues. The V gene lost 0 bases and the J gene lost 3 bases, with 8 bases spanning the gap. The chain's CDR3 is CASSYSLGDYGYTF. CDR3 DNA: TGTGCCAGCAGTTACTCCTTAGGGGACTATGGCTACACCTTC.

The chain uses TRBV10-1 and TRBJ2-1; the match to TRBD2 covers 11 bases. Germline CDR1 and CDR2: WNHNN and SYGVQD (reference sequence). The J segment lost 3 bases and the V segment lost 1 base, leaving 5 bases of the junction unmatched. CDR3 length: 17 residues. The CDR3 reads CASSEYAGTSGYNEQFF. The CDR3 DNA sequence: TGCGCCAGCAGTGAGTACGCTGGGACTAGCGGCTACAATGAGCAGTTCTTC.

The chain carries TRBV3-1 (or the pseudogene TRBV3-2) and TRBJ1-2, with D perhaps TRBD1 (5 bases). Per the germline V gene, CDR1 is LGHDT and CDR2 is YNNKEL (reference sequence). The V and J ends lost 2 bases and 8 bases respectively, with 18 bases between them. This CDR3 has 15 residues. CDR3 in DNA: TGTGCCAGCAGCCAATCTGGAGGGGCCCCCCCCGGCTACACCTTC. Protein: CASSQSGGAPPGYTF.

This clone was found a few times. The V and J genes are TRBV6-6 and TRBJ2-3; 9 bases are shared with TRBD2. This CDR3 region has 15 residues. After removal of 4 bases from V and 0 bases from J, the junction contained 2 bases not matched to a gene. The germline CDR1 and CDR2 sequences are MNHNY and SVGAGI (reference sequence). The CDR3 nucleotides are TGTGCCAGCAGTTCTCTAGCGGGAAGCACAGATACGCAGTATTTT. Its protein is CASSSLAGSTDTQYF.

The rearrangement joins TRBV5-1 to TRBJ1-6; tentatively, D is TRBD1 (6 bases). Germline loops: CDR1 SGHRS, CDR2 YFSETQ. The CDR3 sequence is 16 residues long. V was shortened by 0 bases and J by 6 bases, with 13 bases between the two germline ends. The CDR3 loop reads CASSLAEQGRNSPLHF. The CDR3 bases are TGCGCCAGCAGCTTGGCCGAACAGGGTCGTAATTCACCCCTCCACTTT.

In this sample, this clone turned up many times. The chain combines TRBV14 with TRBJ1-6; D may be TRBD1 (6 bases). V was shortened by 4 bases and J by 0 bases, with 7 bases between the two germline ends. Germline V gene data show CDR1 as SGHDN and CDR2 as FVKESK. There are 15 residues in the CDR3. CDR3 nucleotide sequence: TGTGCCAGCAGCCCGGACAGCTCCTATAATTCACCCCTCCACTTT. Translating it yields CASSPDSSYNSPLHF.

This clone has just a few counts. This chain links TRBV7-2 with TRBJ2-4; a weak D match, TRBD2 (5 bases). With 5 bases removed from V and 6 bases from J, the gap between germline ends came to 17 bases. There are 15 residues in the CDR3. Germline V gene sequence: CDR1 SGHTA, CDR2 FQGNSA. CDR3: CASSLLRRTGNIQYF. In nucleotides, the CDR3 is TGTGCCAGCAGCCTACTCCGGCGGACTGGAAACATTCAGTACTTC.

This sequence joins TRBV4-3 and TRBJ2-3, with 10 bases matching TRBD2. CDR1 LGHNA and CDR2 YSLEER come from the germline V gene. V shed 1 base, J shed 3 bases, and the junction held 4 bases outside the gene matches. This CDR3 has 16 residues. Here the CDR3 reads CASSQAPSGRTDTQYF. CDR3 nucleotide sequence: TGCGCCAGCAGCCAAGCACCTAGCGGGAGAACAGATACGCAGTATTTT.

This clone has a count of ten or more. The chain links TRBV2 to TRBJ1-6; D is perhaps TRBD1 (5 bases). The CDR3 is 13 amino acids. V gave up 1 base and J gave up 14 bases, with 12 bases separating them. Germline CDR1 and CDR2: SNHLY and FYNNEI. The CDR3 bases are TGTGCCAGCAGTGAAGAAACAACGGGGGCCCTCCACTTT. Its translation is CASSEETTGALHF.

The chain recombines TRBV7-9 with TRBJ2-2; TRBD2 might be the D (5 bases). Germline V gene sequence: CDR1 SEHNR, CDR2 FQNEAQ (reference sequence). V was cut by 6 bases and J by 6 bases, with 8 bases left in between. This CDR3 has 12 residues. The CDR3 loop is CASRLEAGELFF. In DNA, the CDR3 is TGTGCCAGCAGACTAGAGGCCGGGGAGCTGTTTTTT.

V gene TRBV11-2 combines with J gene TRBJ1-2, with TRBD1 as a possible D gene (6 bases). The germline V and J ends were trimmed by 0 bases and 2 bases, with 10 bases remaining between them. Looked up from germline, CDR1 is SGHAT and CDR2 is FQNNGV. The CDR3 sequence is 15 residues long. For the CDR3, the DNA is TGTGCCAGCAGCTTAGACACAGGGAGAAACTATGGCTACACCTTC. Amino acids: CASSLDTGRNYGYTF.

CDR3 DNA sequence: TGTGCCAGCAGTTACTCGATATTCAGGGGAAGGACTGAAGCTTTCTTT. Translation gives CASSYSIFRGRTEAFF. The chain combines TRBV6-5 with TRBJ1-1; a possible D gene is TRBD1 (6 bases). Germline lookup yields CDR1 MNHEY and CDR2 SVGAGI. V lost 0 bases and J 5 bases, leaving 16 bases between the germline ends. The CDR3 totals 16 residues.

The rearrangement uses TRBV20-1 and TRBJ2-3; 11 nucleotides agree with TRBD2. CDR1 is DFQATT, CDR2 SNEGSKA, per germline (reference sequence). V lost 3 bases and J lost 2; bases outside the gene matches: 4. The CDR3 runs 15 residues. In DNA form, the CDR3 reads TGCAGTGCTAGTATACTAGCGGGAGCCACAGATACGCAGTATTTT. Translating gives CSASILAGATDTQYF.

This sequence joins TRBV7-2 and TRBJ2-2; a weak D match, TRBD2 (6 bases). The CDR3 is 15 residues long. The V end lost 1 base, the J end lost 5 bases, and 11 bases lay between the germline ends. From germline, CDR1 is SGHTA and CDR2 FQGNSA. The CDR3 DNA reads as TGTGCCAGCAGCTTAGAGGGACTGAGGACCGGGGAGCTGTTTTTT. It codes for CASSLEGLRTGELFF.

The V call is TRBV5-1, the J call TRBJ2-3, with D possibly being TRBD1 (5 bases). V lost 1 base and J 5 bases, leaving 17 bases between the germline ends. CDR3 length: 16 amino acids. Germline loops: CDR1 SGHRS, CDR2 YFSETQ. CDR3 amino acids: CASSLISGQGQDTQYF. The CDR3 DNA sequence: TGCGCCAGCAGCTTGATCTCCGGCCAGGGCCAAGATACGCAGTATTTT.

The genes are TRBV11-2 and TRBJ2-1; D remains ambiguous. Germline loops: CDR1 SGHAT, CDR2 FQNNGV. This CDR3 spans 13 amino acids. Trimming removed 1 base at V and 6 bases at J, with 7 bases between. CDR3: CASSLGRVNEQFF. CDR3 nucleotide sequence: TGTGCCAGCAGCTTAGGTCGGGTCAATGAGCAGTTCTTC. Variable domain in full (rest from reference TRBV11-2 and TRBJ2-1): EAGVAQSPRYKIIEKRQSVAFWCNPISGHATLYWYQQILGQGPKLLIQFQNNGVVDDSQLPKDRFSAERLKGVDSTLKIQPAKLEDSAVYLCASSLGRVNEQFFGPGTRLTVL.